This passage covers 11 T cell receptor beta chains from one sample sequenced in a study of blood T cell repertoires in COVID-19. Assay: immunoSEQ multiplex PCR; the TCRdb copy retains only in-frame clones and omits some. The table includes hundreds of thousands of clones, less than 90% detected once. The source material was PBMCs or T cells enriched from blood (not recorded which). These receptors all stem from a woman aged 55-70 years who had recovered from COVID-19.

The rearrangement links TRBV3-1 (or the pseudogene TRBV3-2) to TRBJ2-5, with TRBD2 matching over 7 bases. CDR1 is LGHDT and CDR2 is YNNKEL in the germline V gene (reference sequence). V trimming: 1 base; J trimming: 4 bases; junction bases outside the gene matches: 0. This CDR3 comprises 13 residues. The CDR3 loop is CASSQAGGETQYF. The CDR3 DNA reads as TGTGCCAGCAGCCAAGCGGGGGGAGAGACCCAGTACTTC.

The CDR3 loop is CASSDRNPTDTQYF. The CDR3 DNA sequence: TGTGCCAGCAGTGACAGGAATCCGACAGATACGCAGTATTTT. V usage is TRBV6-1 and J usage is TRBJ2-3; D gene uncertain. Germline CDR1 reads MNHNS; CDR2 reads SASEGT. V dropped 3 bases and J dropped 3 bases, with 10 bases sitting between them. The CDR3 has 14 residues.

The rearrangement links TRBV6-2 or TRBV6-3 to TRBJ1-2, with a possible D match to TRBD1 (6 bases). Trimming took off 3 bases at V and 4 bases at J, with 12 bases between the two ends. The CDR3 covers 14 residues. The V gene's germline CDR1 is MNHEY and CDR2 SVGEGT. CDR3 loop: CASSYGGAAYGYTF. CDR3 nucleotide sequence: TGTGCCAGCAGTTATGGGGGGGCGGCCTATGGCTACACCTTC.

The chain uses TRBV7-6 and TRBJ2-2; 9 bases map to TRBD1. The CDR3 has 15 amino acids. Germline CDR1 SGHVS, CDR2 FNYEAQ. Trimming removed 5 bases from V and 7 bases from J; junction bases left unmatched: 8. CDR3 nucleotide sequence: TGTGCCAGCAGCACCCGGACAGGGGCAGGCGGGGAGCTGTTTTTT. Translating gives CASSTRTGAGGELFF.

The chain has TRBV11-2 and TRBJ1-2; 9 nucleotides line up with TRBD1. The germline CDR1 and CDR2 sequences are SGHAT and FQNNGV. V shed 5 bases, J shed 4 bases, and the junction held 11 bases outside the gene matches. This CDR3 region has 16 residues. The CDR3 region is CASSPNRGQLSYGYTF. In DNA form, the CDR3 reads TGTGCCAGCAGCCCTAACAGGGGGCAGTTGAGCTATGGCTACACCTTC.

The V call is TRBV5-1, the J call TRBJ1-6; no definite D call. The germline V and J ends were trimmed by 1 base and 4 bases, with 12 bases remaining between them. The germline gives CDR1 SGHRS, CDR2 YFSETQ. The CDR3 extends over 16 amino acids. CDR3 protein: CASSLIGNQYNSPLHF. The CDR3 DNA sequence: TGCGCCAGCAGCTTGATCGGGAACCAGTATAATTCACCCCTCCACTTT.

This chain uses TRBV6-5 with TRBJ2-1, with D hard to call. The CDR3 totals 12 residues. The ends were cut back, 6 bases at V and 6 bases at J, with 9 bases in the middle. Germline CDR1 and CDR2: MNHEY and SVGAGI. The CDR3 sequence: CASRNTVNEQFF. The CDR3 DNA is TGTGCCAGCAGAAATACGGTCAATGAGCAGTTCTTC.

In this sample, this clone turned up once. The chain employs TRBV6-4 and TRBJ2-3, with 11 bases that match TRBD1. Germline lookup yields CDR1 MRHNA and CDR2 SNTAGT. Losses at the gene ends were 8 bases for V and 7 bases for J; bases not matched to a gene: 5. This CDR3 has 13 residues. Here the CDR3 DNA reads TGTGCCAGCGGACAGGGGGCGGGATATACGCAGTATTTT. It is translated as CASGQGAGYTQYF.

This rearrangement joins TRBV7-8 to TRBJ1-4; perhaps TRBD1 as D (6 bases). Trimming stripped 3 bases from V and 6 bases from J, with 11 bases between. The germline gives CDR1 SGHVS, CDR2 FQNEAQ. This CDR3 region has 14 residues. The CDR3 DNA reads TGTGCCAGCAGCTTCTGGGGGGGCGATGAAAAACTGTTTTTT. Amino acid sequence: CASSFWGGDEKLFF.

The J gene is TRBJ1-4, the V gene TRBV28, with D tentatively TRBD1 (6 bases). Trimming took off 5 bases at V and 8 bases at J, with 18 bases between the two ends. From germline, CDR1 is MDHEN and CDR2 SYDVKM. The CDR3 has 15 amino acids. The CDR3 DNA reads TGTGCCAGCAGTCCTAATCGGGGGGGCGGAGAAAAACTGTTTTTT. Its protein is CASSPNRGGGEKLFF.

The chain couples TRBV13 to TRBJ2-2; D perhaps matches TRBD2 (5 bases). The CDR3 runs to 12 residues. CDR1 PRHDT and CDR2 FYEKMQ come from the germline V gene (reference sequence). Between the trimmed V and J ends, which lost 3 bases and 7 bases, there was a span of 6 bases. The CDR3 DNA sequence: TGTGCCAGCAGCTTCCGGGGCGGGGAGCTGTTTTTT. Protein sequence: CASSFRGGELFF.